This TCR beta chain was identified in a study of CD8+ T cells in alopecia areata. Study in general: Patients received oral tofacitinib, 5 to 10 mg twice daily, for moderate-to-severe alopecia areata. Notes on the study in general: Higher clonality was seen in lesional scalp than in normal scalp, especially in alopecia totalis/universalis. Scalp sample data also include resident alphabeta T cells from normal skin.

PBMCs, the starting material, were the source of sorted CD4+ and CD8+ T cells. Isolated RNA was reverse transcribed into cDNA used as the sequencing template. Assay: immunoSEQ multiplex PCR; the TCRdb copy retains only in-frame clones and omits some. The sample holds 100,000 to 150,000 clones, 49% seen once. Regarding this clone: Its antigen remains unknown.

The origin of this receptor is a human donor with alopecia areata. Sample: CD8+ T cells sorted from blood, taken at week 0.

The CDR3 here is CASSNPAAETDTQYF. Written as DNA, the CDR3 is TGTGCCAGCAGCAATCCGGCTGCGGAAACAGATACGCAGTATTTT. V usage is TRBV11-2 and J usage is TRBJ2-3; D not certain. Germline V CDR1 and CDR2: SGHAT, FQNNGV. This CDR3 region has 15 residues. The germline V and J ends were trimmed by 5 bases and 3 bases, with 15 bases remaining between them.